The 9 T cell receptor beta chains reported below all come from one sample, sequenced in a study of CXCR3-negative and CXCR3-positive naive CD8 T cells. The TRB libraries of cDNA were built by UMI-labeled 5' RACE. TCRdb re-called the 5' RACE reads and catalogs CDR3 proteins one per entry, DNA excluded. The sample spans some 130,000 distinct CDR3 sequences; the ten largest clones claim approximately 0.29%. Material: naive CXCR3- CD8+ T cells from blood. Subset of the sample: CD45RO-CCR7+CD27+CD95- naive CD8+ T cells lacking CXCR3 (TNR3-). All receptors come from a human donor in good health. Some clones in this sample may be carry-over from other donors' samples.

The rearrangement joins TRBV7-3 to TRBJ2-3; TCRdb's D gene call, TRBD2, goes unchecked for lack of DNA. Germline values: CDR1 SGHTA, CDR2 FQGTGA. The CDR3 consists of 15 residues. CDR3: CASSLTLAGLDTQYF. Drawing the rest from reference TRBV7-3 and TRBJ2-3, the complete variable domain is GAGVSQTPSNKVTEKGKYVELRCDPISGHTALYWYRQSLGQGPEFLIYFQGTGAADDSGLPNDRFFAVRPEGSVSTLKIQRTERGDSAVYLCASSLTLAGLDTQYFGPGTRLTVL.

The chain's CDR3 is CASSQSGYDQPQHF. The V call is TRBV3-1, the J call TRBJ1-5. Germline-derived CDR1 and CDR2 are LGHDT and YNNKEL (reference sequence). The CDR3 contains 14 residues.

The genes are TRBV2 and TRBJ2-7; the TCRdb call, TRBD2, lacks DNA for checking. Germline assignment: CDR1 SNHLY and CDR2 FYNNEI. This CDR3 comprises 13 residues. CDR3 in amino acids: CATLMSGSYEQYF.

The J gene is TRBJ1-1, the V gene TRBV28; TCRdb selects TRBD1, and the lack of DNA leaves this call unchecked. This CDR3 is built from 15 residues. CDR1 and CDR2 (germline): MDHEN, SYDVKM. CDR3 protein: CASSFRGRLDTEAFF.

The rearrangement links TRBV27 to TRBJ2-1; the D call of TRBD1 rests on TCRdb alone, since no DNA is present to check it. The CDR3 contains 14 residues. Germline CDR1 is MNHEY and CDR2 is SMNVEV (reference sequence). This chain's CDR3 is CASKIPGSYNEQFF.

The chain recombines TRBV5-1 with TRBJ2-7; TCRdb outputs TRBD1, but without DNA this stays unchecked. The germline CDR1 and CDR2 sequences are SGHRS and YFSETQ. This CDR3 is 15 amino acids long. The CDR3: CASSWDPGTAYEQYF.

The rearrangement joins TRBV7-2 to TRBJ2-3. The CDR3 loop spans 14 amino acids. Germline-derived CDR1 and CDR2 are SGHTA and FQGNSA. CDR3 protein: CASSPLGFADTQYF. The full variable domain, in which reference TRBV7-2 and TRBJ2-3 provide the parts outside the CDR3, is GAGVSQSPSNKVTEKGKDVELRCDPISGHTALYWYRQSLGQGLEFLIYFQGNSAPDKSGLPSDRFSAERTGGSVSTLTIQRTQQEDSAVYLCASSPLGFADTQYFGPGTRLTVL.

The chain is built from TRBV21-1 and TRBJ2-7; TCRdb proposes TRBD1, but this gene call is untestable without DNA. TRBV21-1 is labeled a pseudogene. This CDR3 spans 15 amino acids. The chain's CDR3 is CASSKGGTPRREQYF.

The rearrangement uses TRBV21-1 and TRBJ2-7; TCRdb names TRBD2, which stays unverified in the absence of DNA. TRBV21-1 represents a pseudogene. This CDR3 region has 17 residues. The CDR3 loop is CASSIQSLEPPSYEQYF.